The entry below gives a single TCR beta chain sequence along with its context. What it recognizes is unknown. This specimen belongs to a study of blood T cells in healthy people across ages. Overall study findings and caveats: A greater number of naive CD4+ cells and higher diversity distinguished long-lived donors from aged donors.

Combining a sample-barcoded 5' primer with a J-beta primer mix, a second PCR ran for about 7 to 12 cycles. TCRdb recomputed calls from the 5' RACE reads with MiXCR, one row per CDR3 protein. This sample carries over a million distinct CDR3 sequences, around 55% of them seen once, and the ten largest clones take roughly 7%. CDR1 and CDR2 from the germline V gene are LGHDT and YNNKEL (reference sequence). The CDR3 has 14 residues. Trimming stripped 1 base from V and 7 bases from J, with 14 bases between. The material sequenced was blood. The TCR was taken from a man between 18 and 29 years old in good health. The chain employs TRBV3-1 and TRBJ2-7; TRBD2 might be the D (5 bases). CDR3 in amino acids: CASSQAYGRGEQYF. The CDR3 nucleotides read TGTGCCAGCAGCCAAGCATACGGCCGGGGAGAGCAGTACTTC.